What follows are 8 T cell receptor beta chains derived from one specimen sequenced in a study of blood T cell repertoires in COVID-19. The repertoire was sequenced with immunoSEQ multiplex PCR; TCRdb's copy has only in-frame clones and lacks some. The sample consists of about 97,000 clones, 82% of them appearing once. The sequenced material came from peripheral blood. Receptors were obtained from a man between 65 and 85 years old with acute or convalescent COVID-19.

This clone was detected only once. CDR3 sequence (DNA): TGTGCTAGTGGTTTGACAACCTACAGGGCTAACCAAGAGACCCAGTACTTC. Translated, it gives CASGLTTYRANQETQYF. This chain links TRBV12-5 with TRBJ2-5, with D perhaps TRBD1 (6 bases). Trimming removed 2 bases from V and 0 bases from J, with 16 bases in between. The CDR3 contains 17 residues. The V gene's germline CDR1 is LGHNT and CDR2 FRNRAP.

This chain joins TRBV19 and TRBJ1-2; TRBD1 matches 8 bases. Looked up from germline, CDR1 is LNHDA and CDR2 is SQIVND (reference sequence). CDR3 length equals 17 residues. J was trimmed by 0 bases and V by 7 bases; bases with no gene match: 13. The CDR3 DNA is TGTGCCAGTATCCCGGGGGGACAGGTCAGGTCTAACTATGGCTACACCTTC. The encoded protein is CASIPGGQVRSNYGYTF.

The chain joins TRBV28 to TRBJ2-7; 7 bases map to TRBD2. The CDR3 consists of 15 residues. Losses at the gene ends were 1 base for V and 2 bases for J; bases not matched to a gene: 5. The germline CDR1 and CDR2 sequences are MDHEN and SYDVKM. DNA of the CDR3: TGTGCCAGCAGTTTATCTGGCGGGAGAACCTACGAGCAGTACTTC. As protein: CASSLSGGRTYEQYF.

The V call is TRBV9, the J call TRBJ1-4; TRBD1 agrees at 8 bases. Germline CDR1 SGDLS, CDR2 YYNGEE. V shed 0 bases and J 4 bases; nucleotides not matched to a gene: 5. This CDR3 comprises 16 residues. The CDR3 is CASSVGDRQINEKLFF. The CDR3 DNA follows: TGTGCCAGCAGCGTAGGGGACAGGCAGATTAATGAAAAACTGTTTTTT.

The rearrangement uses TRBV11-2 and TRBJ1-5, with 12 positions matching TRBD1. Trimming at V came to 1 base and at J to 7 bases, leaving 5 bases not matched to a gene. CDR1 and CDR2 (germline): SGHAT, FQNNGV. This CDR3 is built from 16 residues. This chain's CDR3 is CASSLAPGQGAQPQHF. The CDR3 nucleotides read TGTGCCAGCAGCTTAGCCCCGGGACAGGGGGCCCAGCCCCAGCATTTT.

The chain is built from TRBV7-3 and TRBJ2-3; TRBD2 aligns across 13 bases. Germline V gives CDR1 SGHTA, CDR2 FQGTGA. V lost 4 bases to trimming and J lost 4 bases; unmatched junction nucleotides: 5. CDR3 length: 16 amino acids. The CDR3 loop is CASSSQGLAGSDTQYF. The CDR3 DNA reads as TGTGCCAGCAGCTCCCAGGGACTAGCGGGATCAGATACGCAGTATTTT.

CDR3 in amino acids: CATSDLQGSTNEQFF. The CDR3 DNA reads TGTGCCACCAGTGATTTGCAGGGCAGTACCAATGAGCAGTTCTTC. The rearrangement joins TRBV24-1 to TRBJ2-1, with D maybe TRBD1 (5 bases). The V gene lost 0 bases and the J gene lost 6 bases, with 11 bases spanning the gap. Germline V lookup: CDR1 KGHDR, CDR2 SFDVKD. CDR3 length: 15 amino acids.

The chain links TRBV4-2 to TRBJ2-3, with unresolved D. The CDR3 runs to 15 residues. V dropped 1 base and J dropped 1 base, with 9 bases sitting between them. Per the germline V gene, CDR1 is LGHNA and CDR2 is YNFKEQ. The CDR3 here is CASSQGNAGTDTQYF. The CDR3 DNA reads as TGTGCCAGCAGCCAAGGTAACGCGGGCACAGATACGCAGTATTTT.